This T cell receptor (beta chain) was captured in a study of T cell responses to AZD1222 COVID-19 vaccine. Details on this clone: Antigen unknown.

Generated by immunoSEQ multiplex PCR, the TCRdb table keeps only in-frame clones and is missing some. The sample lists roughly 55,000 clones, 89% occurring once. Study-wide points: Targeting of unmutated variant regions was reportedly seen in nearly half of spike-specific TCRs. Donors in the cohort were predominantly white British and more often female, and clonal diversity was possibly underestimated.

The V and J ends lost 4 bases and 5 bases, in that order; junction bases with no gene match: 5. This CDR3 has 15 residues. The germline gives CDR1 WSHSY, CDR2 SAAADI. The chain employs TRBV10-2 and TRBJ1-6, with TRBD1 matching over 7 bases. This TCR was recovered from an adult in good health. The material was peripheral blood, obtained on day 0 of AZD1222 vaccination. The CDR3 is CASSGRTGDNSPLHF. As DNA, the CDR3 is TGCGCCAGCAGTGGGCGGACAGGAGATAATTCACCCCTCCACTTT.